Here is one TCR beta chain with its context. Its target is unknown. The entry originates in a study of cytomegalovirus exposure and HLA in healthy donors. Broader study findings: Whilst most TCR sequences proved rare, a subset of public TCRs occurred across many donors. In vitro, three CMV-associated chains proved specific for CMV antigens. The investigators catalogued 150 to 200 TCR beta chains as cytomegalovirus-associated.

Libraries were prepared by immunoSEQ multiplex PCR; TCRdb keeps only in-frame clonotypes and omits some of them. The sample carries 260,000 or so clones, 80% to 90% recorded once. With 7 bases removed from V and 11 bases from J, the gap between germline ends came to 21 bases. The CDR3 loop spans 14 amino acids. Germline CDR1 and CDR2: MNHEY and SVGAGI. Source material: PBMCs. V gene TRBV6-5 combines with J gene TRBJ2-1; tentative D call: TRBD2 (5 bases). The sequence was collected from a man between 18 and 29 years old in good health and CMV-seronegative. The CDR3 sequence: CASKEVQTASQQFF. Here the CDR3 DNA reads TGTGCCAGCAAGGAGGTTCAAACTGCCTCTCAGCAGTTCTTC.